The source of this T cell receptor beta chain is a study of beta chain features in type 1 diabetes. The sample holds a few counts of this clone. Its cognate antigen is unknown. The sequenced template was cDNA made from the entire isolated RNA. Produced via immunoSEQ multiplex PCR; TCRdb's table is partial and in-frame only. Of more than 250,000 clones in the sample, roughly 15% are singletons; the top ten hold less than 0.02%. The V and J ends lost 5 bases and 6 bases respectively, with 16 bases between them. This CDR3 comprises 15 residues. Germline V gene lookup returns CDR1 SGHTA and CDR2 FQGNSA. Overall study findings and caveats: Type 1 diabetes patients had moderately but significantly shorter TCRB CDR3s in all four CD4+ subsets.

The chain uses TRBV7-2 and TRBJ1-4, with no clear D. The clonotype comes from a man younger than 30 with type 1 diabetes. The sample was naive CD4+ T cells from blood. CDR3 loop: CASSNRPASDEKLFF. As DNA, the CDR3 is TGTGCCAGCAGCAACCGTCCCGCGAGCGATGAAAAACTGTTTTTT.